One and the same sample provided the 32 T cell receptor beta chains below, sequenced in a study of cytomegalovirus exposure and HLA in healthy donors. The PCR had 60 Vbeta and 13 Jbeta primers. TCRdb's table, derived via immunoSEQ multiplex PCR, lists solely in-frame clones and lacks some. Of roughly 150,000 clones detected, approximately 80% appear once; the ten largest clones hold about 1.9%. The sequenced sample was PBMCs. These receptors originate from a woman between 18 and 29 years old in good health and CMV-seronegative.

The gene calls are TRBV7-9 and TRBJ2-7, with a possible D match to TRBD2 (6 bases). The CDR3 extends over 14 amino acids. Germline CDR1 and CDR2: SEHNR and FQNEAQ (reference sequence). Trimming pared 4 bases from V and 7 bases from J, leaving 17 bases between. CDR3 DNA: TGTGCCAGCAGCTCCCAGATGAGGGAGGTGGAGCAGTACTTC. This sequence encodes CASSSQMREVEQYF.

The chain employs TRBV11-3 and TRBJ1-3, with D tentatively TRBD1 (6 bases). CDR3 length: 16 residues. Germline V lookup: CDR1 SGHNT, CDR2 YENEEA. The ends were cut back, 1 base at V and 6 bases at J, with 16 bases in the middle. CDR3 DNA: TGTGCCAGCAGCTTAGGAGACAGGTTTCGAGAAAACACCATATATTTT. It is translated as CASSLGDRFRENTIYF.

The chain has TRBV5-4 and TRBJ2-5, with 12 bases that match TRBD2. Germline lookup yields CDR1 SGHNT and CDR2 YYREEE (reference sequence). CDR3 length: 15 residues. The J segment lost 1 base and the V segment lost 8 bases, leaving 6 bases of the junction unmatched. The CDR3 protein is CASTLAGGLQETQYF. As DNA, the CDR3 is TGTGCCAGTACACTAGCGGGGGGCCTCCAAGAGACCCAGTACTTC.

This clone was seen a few times. The V call is TRBV7-6, the J call TRBJ1-5; D not certain. Germline CDR1 and CDR2: SGHVS and FNYEAQ. The V end was cut by 1 base, the J end by 2 bases, with 15 bases between. CDR3 length: 17 amino acids. The CDR3 nucleotides read TGTGCCAGCAGCTTAGACCGCCCCGGGTTGGGCAATCAGCCCCAGCATTTT. Translating gives CASSLDRPGLGNQPQHF.

The chain carries TRBV6-5 and TRBJ2-7; D remains unclear. V was clipped by 0 bases and J by 7 bases, with 13 bases between them. Germline V gives CDR1 MNHEY, CDR2 SVGAGI. The CDR3 contains 14 residues. The CDR3 spells CASSYSRKTREQYF. CDR3 nucleotides: TGTGCCAGCAGTTACTCCCGGAAGACTCGGGAGCAGTACTTC.

The chain links TRBV28 to TRBJ1-5; 7 bases line up with TRBD1. This CDR3 is 18 amino acids long. V dropped 6 bases and J dropped 10; count of bases not matched to a gene: 24. Germline CDR1 MDHEN, CDR2 SYDVKM. The CDR3: CASRSPGTVDGFSIPQHF. The CDR3 nucleotides are TGTGCCAGCAGATCACCGGGGACAGTGGATGGTTTCAGTATACCCCAGCATTTT.

A single count supports this clone. The V and J genes are TRBV11-2 and TRBJ1-1; possibly TRBD1 for D (5 bases). The germline CDR1 and CDR2 sequences are SGHAT and FQNNGV. Trimming stripped 5 bases from V and 7 bases from J, with 14 bases between. CDR3 size: 13 residues. CDR3: CASSLDTLNEAFF. CDR3 in DNA: TGTGCCAGCAGCCTGGACACCTTGAATGAAGCTTTCTTT.

This clone has only one observation. The chain carries TRBV5-4 and TRBJ1-2; a weak D match, TRBD1 (5 bases). CDR1 is SGHNT, CDR2 YYREEE, per germline (reference sequence). V was pared by 3 bases and J by 8 bases, with 20 bases between. The CDR3 loop spans 15 amino acids. CDR3 protein: CASSSEPGLQRGYTF. DNA of the CDR3: TGTGCCAGCAGCTCGGAGCCGGGACTTCAGCGGGGCTACACCTTC.

This sequence joins TRBV11-2 and TRBJ1-3; 7 nucleotides align to TRBD1. The CDR3 extends over 19 amino acids. V shed 0 bases, J shed 0 bases, and the junction held 11 bases outside the gene matches. Germline loops: CDR1 SGHAT, CDR2 FQNNGV. The CDR3 is CASSLDIARGTASGNTIYF. CDR3 DNA sequence: TGTGCCAGCAGCTTAGATATCGCGCGTGGGACAGCCTCTGGAAACACCATATATTTT.

The chain recombines TRBV6-5 with TRBJ1-1; no reliable D call. Trimming shortened V by 0 bases and J by 3 bases, and 8 bases separated the two germline ends. CDR1 is MNHEY and CDR2 is SVGAGI in the germline V gene. There are 14 residues in the CDR3. Here the CDR3 DNA reads TGTGCCAGCAGTTACTCGTACACGTACACTGAAGCTTTCTTT. This sequence encodes CASSYSYTYTEAFF.

The chain has TRBV11-2 and TRBJ2-7; 7 bases agree with TRBD1. V was clipped by 7 bases and J by 3 bases; unmatched bases: 9. Per germline, CDR1 SGHAT and CDR2 FQNNGV. The CDR3 covers 14 residues. In DNA form, the CDR3 reads TGTGCCAGCAATAGACAGGGATCAAACTACGAGCAGTACTTC. It yields the protein CASNRQGSNYEQYF.

The CDR3 loop is CASSGVVAGGYEQFF. The CDR3, as DNA: TGCGCCAGCAGTGGGGTGGTAGCGGGAGGGTATGAGCAGTTCTTC. The chain carries TRBV4-1 and TRBJ2-1, with 11 bases fitting TRBD2. Germline V CDR1 and CDR2: MGHRA, YSYEKL. With V trimmed by 6 bases and J by 8 bases, 9 bases remained unmatched. The CDR3 runs to 15 residues.

This clone was seen a handful of times. The chain combines TRBV5-6 with TRBJ1-6; 8 nucleotides agree with TRBD1. This CDR3 is built from 15 residues. Germline V gene lookup returns CDR1 SGHDT and CDR2 YYEEEE. Trimming took 1 base from V and 7 from J; bases not matched to a gene: 4. The CDR3 sequence: CASSLYQGANSPLHF. In DNA, the CDR3 is TGTGCCAGCAGCTTGTACCAGGGGGCCAATTCACCCCTCCACTTT. The variable domain in full, with the rest retrieved from reference TRBV5-6 and TRBJ1-6, is DAGVTQSPTHLIKTRGQQVTLRCSPKSGHDTVSWYQQALGQGPQFIFQYYEEEERQRGNFPDRFSGHQFPNYSSELNVNALLLGDSALYLCASSLYQGANSPLHFGNGTRLTVT.

This chain uses TRBV9 with TRBJ1-4, with D possibly being TRBD1 (6 bases). V was shortened by 0 bases and J by 8 bases, with 14 bases between the two germline ends. CDR1 SGDLS and CDR2 YYNGEE come from the germline V gene. The CDR3 spans 15 residues. CDR3 protein: CASSVATGRDEKLFF. The CDR3 DNA sequence: TGTGCCAGCAGCGTAGCTACAGGGAGGGACGAAAAACTGTTTTTT.

J is TRBJ1-1 and V is TRBV11-2; D uncertain. Germline CDR1 is SGHAT and CDR2 is FQNNGV. The CDR3 has 12 residues. The V gene lost 3 bases and the J gene lost 4 bases, with 6 bases spanning the gap. CDR3 coding DNA: TGTGCCAGCAGCTTTGCAGGCACTGAAGCTTTCTTT. Encoded protein: CASSFAGTEAFF. Using reference TRBV11-2 and TRBJ1-1 for the parts outside the CDR3, the full variable domain is EAGVAQSPRYKIIEKRQSVAFWCNPISGHATLYWYQQILGQGPKLLIQFQNNGVVDDSQLPKDRFSAERLKGVDSTLKIQPAKLEDSAVYLCASSFAGTEAFFGQGTRLTVV.

CDR3 sequence (DNA): TGTGCCAGCAGCCCAGGGAACTATGGCTACACCTTC. It is translated as CASSPGNYGYTF. This chain joins TRBV5-4 and TRBJ1-2; D might be TRBD1 (5 bases). V was shortened by 4 bases and J by 2 bases, with 6 bases between the two germline ends. From germline, CDR1 is SGHNT and CDR2 YYREEE (reference sequence). This CDR3 comprises 12 residues.

CDR3 nucleotide sequence: TGTGCCAGCAGCGTAGGGGTCCGGGATGAGCAGTTCTTC. As protein: CASSVGVRDEQFF. The chain carries TRBV9 and TRBJ2-1, with D uncertain. Trimming removed 0 bases at V and 8 bases at J, with 9 bases between. The CDR3 has 13 amino acids. From germline, CDR1 is SGDLS and CDR2 YYNGEE.

The rearrangement links TRBV6-1 to TRBJ2-7; the match to TRBD2 covers 16 bases. The CDR3 extends over 17 amino acids. In germline, CDR1 is MNHNS, CDR2 SASEGT. Trimming cost V 4 bases and J 3 bases; bases outside gene matches: 6. CDR3 nucleotide sequence: TGTGCCAGCAGTGGGGGGACTAGCGGGAGGGCCGTCTACGAGCAGTACTTC. It specifies CASSGGTSGRAVYEQYF.

The CDR3 sequence is CASSELAGYYGQFF. The CDR3 region has the DNA TGTGCCAGCAGCGAGCTAGCGGGATACTATGGGCAGTTCTTC. The genes are TRBV14 and TRBJ2-1; TRBD2 matches at 9 bases. The V segment lost 5 bases and the J segment 12 bases; nucleotides outside the gene matches: 11. CDR3 size: 14 residues. Germline V gives CDR1 SGHDN, CDR2 FVKESK.

The genes are TRBV5-5 and TRBJ1-1, with D perhaps TRBD1 (5 bases). CDR1 and CDR2 (germline): SGHKS, YYEKEE (reference sequence). Trimming cost V 0 bases and J 3 bases, with 12 bases left between them. CDR3 length: 15 residues. Here the CDR3 reads CASSLVRGRYTEAFF. The CDR3 bases are TGTGCCAGCAGCTTGGTACGGGGGAGGTACACTGAAGCTTTCTTT.

The chain joins TRBV5-4 to TRBJ1-2; no definite D call. Germline loops: CDR1 SGHNT, CDR2 YYREEE (reference sequence). The CDR3 contains 14 residues. The V gene lost 4 bases and the J gene lost 1 base, with 11 bases spanning the gap. For the CDR3, the DNA is TGTGCCAGCAGCCTTGATTCGGGTAACTATGGCTACACCTTC. The encoded protein is CASSLDSGNYGYTF.

This clone was found a few times. The chain carries TRBV2 and TRBJ1-2; tentative D call: TRBD1 (6 bases). The V end lost 6 bases, the J end lost 6 bases, and 20 bases lay between the germline ends. Germline V CDR1 and CDR2: SNHLY, FYNNEI. This CDR3 is built from 15 residues. CDR3 DNA: TGTGCCAGCAGCCGCACGACCGGGGGGCGAAATGGCTACACCTTC. Protein product: CASSRTTGGRNGYTF.

This clone has a single count. The V call is TRBV27, the J call TRBJ2-7; D may be TRBD2 (5 bases). V was clipped by 5 bases and J by 0 bases, with 14 bases between them. Looked up from germline, CDR1 is MNHEY and CDR2 is SMNVEV (reference sequence). This CDR3 contains 15 residues. CDR3 region: CASSASGRGSYEQYF. DNA for the CDR3: TGTGCCAGCAGTGCGTCCGGACGGGGCTCCTACGAGCAGTACTTC.

This clone was found a few times. The chain couples TRBV5-6 to TRBJ2-3; the match to TRBD2 covers 10 bases. This CDR3 region has 19 residues. Unmatched junction bases numbered 16, after V lost 4 bases and J lost 2 bases. Germline CDR1 and CDR2: SGHDT and YYEEEE. The CDR3 is CASSAIWSSGGHYTDTQYF. CDR3 coding DNA: TGTGCCAGCAGCGCAATATGGTCTAGCGGGGGCCATTACACAGATACGCAGTATTTT.

As DNA, the CDR3 is TGCGCCAGCAGCTTCCTAGGACAGGATGAAAAACTGTTTTTT. Its protein is CASSFLGQDEKLFF. This chain joins TRBV5-1 and TRBJ1-4; 7 bases fit TRBD1. This CDR3 contains 14 residues. The V and J ends lost 2 bases and 6 bases, in that order; junction bases with no gene match: 4. Per germline, CDR1 SGHRS and CDR2 YFSETQ. Complete variable domain (other parts from reference TRBV5-1 and TRBJ1-4): KAGVTQTPRYLIKTRGQQVTLSCSPISGHRSVSWYQQTPGQGLQFLFEYFSETQRNKGNFPGRFSGRQFSNSRSEMNVSTLELGDSALYLCASSFLGQDEKLFFGSGTQLSVL.

The J gene is TRBJ1-2, the V gene TRBV6-5, with D tentatively TRBD1 (6 bases). The CDR3 runs to 13 residues. CDR1 is MNHEY and CDR2 is SVGAGI in the germline V gene. Trimming left V 2 bases short and J 8 bases short, with 12 bases between. CDR3 sequence: CASSYTQGRGYTF. In DNA form, the CDR3 reads TGTGCCAGCAGTTACACACAGGGAAGGGGCTACACCTTC.

This chain connects TRBV30 to TRBJ2-1, with D hard to call. The V end was cut by 3 bases, the J end by 0 bases, with 6 bases between. Germline V CDR1 and CDR2: GTSNPN, SVGIG (reference sequence). This CDR3 spans 13 amino acids. The CDR3 sequence is CAWSGFSYNEQFF. The CDR3 DNA reads as TGTGCCTGGAGCGGGTTCTCCTACAATGAGCAGTTCTTC.

The rearrangement uses TRBV7-9 and TRBJ2-5; 10 positions agree with TRBD1. The J call may be wrong; the DNA end is better matched by TRBJ2-7. This CDR3 region has 16 residues. Germline loops: CDR1 SEHNR, CDR2 FQNEAQ (reference sequence). Here the CDR3 reads CASSWTGQGISHEQYF. DNA for the CDR3: TGTGCCAGCAGCTGGACGGGACAGGGGATTTCCCACGAGCAGTACTTC.

This rearrangement joins TRBV19 to TRBJ1-5, with D perhaps TRBD1 (5 bases). CDR1 and CDR2 (germline): LNHDA, SQIVND (reference sequence). With 1 base removed from V and 0 bases from J, the gap between germline ends came to 13 bases. The CDR3 runs 17 residues. The CDR3 coding sequence is TGTGCCAGTAGTATAGTGGGCGGGGACTATAGCAATCAGCCCCAGCATTTT. Translated, it gives CASSIVGGDYSNQPQHF. Filled out from reference TRBV19 and TRBJ1-5, the complete variable domain reads DGGITQSPKYLFRKEGQNVTLSCEQNLNHDAMYWYRQDPGQGLRLIYYSQIVNDFQKGDIAEGYSVSREKKESFPLTVTSAQKNPTAFYLCASSIVGGDYSNQPQHFGDGTRLSIL.

V is TRBV29-1 and J is TRBJ1-4; TRBD1 aligns across 9 bases. This CDR3 spans 14 amino acids. Germline-derived CDR1 and CDR2 are SQVTM and ANQGSEA. J gave up 4 bases and V 6 bases, and 6 bases lay outside the gene matches. The CDR3 reads CSVAGTGRNEKLFF. CDR3 nucleotides: TGCAGCGTGGCCGGGACAGGGCGTAATGAAAAACTGTTTTTT.

This clone was recorded only once. The gene calls are TRBV27 and TRBJ2-7; weak D call: TRBD2 (6 bases). Germline V CDR1 and CDR2: MNHEY, SMNVEV (reference sequence). The ends were cut back, 4 bases at V and 7 bases at J, with 14 bases in the middle. The CDR3 loop spans 13 amino acids. The CDR3 DNA reads TGTGCCAGCAGTTGGGTGGGAGGTAGGGAGCAGTACTTC. Protein sequence: CASSWVGGREQYF.

The V gene is TRBV29-1, the J gene TRBJ2-3; TRBD1 matches 8 bases. Germline V gene sequence: CDR1 SQVTM, CDR2 ANQGSEA. The length of the CDR3 is 14 residues. V shed 5 bases and J 2 bases; nucleotides not matched to a gene: 6. The CDR3 loop is CSVRTGTNTDTQYF. CDR3 DNA: TGCAGCGTTCGGACAGGGACCAACACAGATACGCAGTATTTT.